The clone carrying this TCR beta chain was picked up a small number of times. In germline, CDR1 is SNHLY, CDR2 FYNNEI. Trimming stripped 3 bases from V and 3 bases from J, with 8 bases between. CDR3 length: 13 residues. These data come from a study of cytomegalovirus exposure and HLA in healthy donors. PCR used 60 Vbeta primers and 13 Jbeta primers. The protocol was immunoSEQ multiplex PCR, while the TCRdb copy is restricted to in-frame clones and leaves out a portion. The sample records some 90,000 clones, roughly 79% being singletons. The rearrangement joins TRBV2 to TRBJ1-1, with D possibly being TRBD1 (6 bases). The receptor's source is a female donor in good health and CMV-seropositive. Material for sequencing was PBMCs. The chain's CDR3 is CASSDYRDTEAFF. The CDR3 bases are TGTGCCAGCAGTGACTACAGGGACACTGAAGCTTTCTTT. The variable domain in full, with the rest retrieved from reference TRBV2 and TRBJ1-1, is EPEVTQTPSHQVTQMGQEVILRCVPISNHLYFYWYRQILGQKVEFLVSFYNNEISEKSEIFDDQFSVERPDGSNFTLKIRSTKLEDSAMYFCASSDYRDTEAFFGQGTRLTVV.